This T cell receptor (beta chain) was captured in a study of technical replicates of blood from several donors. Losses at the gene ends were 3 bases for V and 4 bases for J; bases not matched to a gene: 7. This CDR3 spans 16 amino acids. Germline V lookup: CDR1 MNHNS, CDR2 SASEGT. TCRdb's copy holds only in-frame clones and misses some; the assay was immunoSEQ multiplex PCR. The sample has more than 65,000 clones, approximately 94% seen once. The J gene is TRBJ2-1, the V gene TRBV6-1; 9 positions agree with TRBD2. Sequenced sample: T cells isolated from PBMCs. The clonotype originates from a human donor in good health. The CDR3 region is CASSEGSGSDYNEQFF. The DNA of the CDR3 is TGTGCCAGCAGTGAGGGTAGCGGGAGCGATTACAATGAGCAGTTCTTC.